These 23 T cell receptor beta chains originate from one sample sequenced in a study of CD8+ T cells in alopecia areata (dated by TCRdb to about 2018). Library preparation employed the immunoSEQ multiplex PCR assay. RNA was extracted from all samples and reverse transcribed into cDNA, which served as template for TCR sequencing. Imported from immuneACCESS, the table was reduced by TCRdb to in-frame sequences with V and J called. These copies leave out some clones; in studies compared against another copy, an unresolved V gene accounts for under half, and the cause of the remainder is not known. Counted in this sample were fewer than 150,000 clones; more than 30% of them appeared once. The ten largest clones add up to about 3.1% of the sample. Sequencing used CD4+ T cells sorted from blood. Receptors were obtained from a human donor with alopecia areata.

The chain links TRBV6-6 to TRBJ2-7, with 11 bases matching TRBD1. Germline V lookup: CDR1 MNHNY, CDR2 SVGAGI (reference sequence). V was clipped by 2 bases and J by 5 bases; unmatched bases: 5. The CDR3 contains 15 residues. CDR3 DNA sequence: TGTGCCAGCAGTTACCTGGGGACAGGGGGTCACGAGCAGTACTTC. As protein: CASSYLGTGGHEQYF.

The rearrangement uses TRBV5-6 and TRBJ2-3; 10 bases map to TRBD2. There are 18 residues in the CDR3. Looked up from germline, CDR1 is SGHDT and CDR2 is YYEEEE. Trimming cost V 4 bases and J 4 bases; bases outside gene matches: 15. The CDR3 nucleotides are TGTGCCAGCAGCAGTTCTAGCGGGAGTCATCACGGGGCAGATACGCAGTATTTT. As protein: CASSSSSGSHHGADTQYF.

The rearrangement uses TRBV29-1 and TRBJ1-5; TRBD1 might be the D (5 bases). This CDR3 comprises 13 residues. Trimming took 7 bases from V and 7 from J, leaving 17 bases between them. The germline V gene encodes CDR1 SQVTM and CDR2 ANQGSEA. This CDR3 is CSASGTQDQPQHF. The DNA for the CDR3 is TGCAGCGCCTCCGGGACCCAAGACCAGCCCCAGCATTTT.

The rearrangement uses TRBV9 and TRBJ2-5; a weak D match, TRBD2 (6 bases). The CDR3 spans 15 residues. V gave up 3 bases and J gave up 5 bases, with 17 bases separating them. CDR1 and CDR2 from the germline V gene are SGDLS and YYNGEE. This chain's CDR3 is CASSAGERAVETQYF. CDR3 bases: TGTGCCAGCAGCGCGGGAGAGAGGGCCGTTGAGACCCAGTACTTC.

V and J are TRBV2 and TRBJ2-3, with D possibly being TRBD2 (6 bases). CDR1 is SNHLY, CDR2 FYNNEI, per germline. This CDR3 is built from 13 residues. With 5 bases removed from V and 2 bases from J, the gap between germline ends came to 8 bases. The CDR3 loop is CASSRRDTDTQYF. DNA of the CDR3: TGTGCCAGCAGTCGGAGGGACACAGATACGCAGTATTTT.

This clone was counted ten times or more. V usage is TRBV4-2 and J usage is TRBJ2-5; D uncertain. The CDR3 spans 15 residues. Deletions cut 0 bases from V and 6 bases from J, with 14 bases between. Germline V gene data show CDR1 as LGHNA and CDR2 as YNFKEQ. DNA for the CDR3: TGTGCCAGCAGCCAAGAACCCCACCTACAGCAGACCCAGTACTTC. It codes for CASSQEPHLQQTQYF.

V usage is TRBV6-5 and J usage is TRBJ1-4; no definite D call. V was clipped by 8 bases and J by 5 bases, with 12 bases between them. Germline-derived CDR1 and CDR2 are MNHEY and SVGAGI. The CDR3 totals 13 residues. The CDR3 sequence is CASGPRPNEKLFF. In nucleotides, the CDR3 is TGTGCCAGCGGCCCGAGGCCCAATGAAAAACTGTTTTTT.

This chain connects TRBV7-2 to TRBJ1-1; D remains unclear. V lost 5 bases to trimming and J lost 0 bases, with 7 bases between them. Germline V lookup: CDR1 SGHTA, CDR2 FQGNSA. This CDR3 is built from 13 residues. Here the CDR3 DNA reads TGTGCCAGCAGCACCCAGGTGAACACTGAAGCTTTCTTT. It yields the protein CASSTQVNTEAFF. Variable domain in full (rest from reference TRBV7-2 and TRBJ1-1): GAGVSQSPSNKVTEKGKDVELRCDPISGHTALYWYRQSLGQGLEFLIYFQGNSAPDKSGLPSDRFSAERTGGSVSTLTIQRTQQEDSAVYLCASSTQVNTEAFFGQGTRLTVV.

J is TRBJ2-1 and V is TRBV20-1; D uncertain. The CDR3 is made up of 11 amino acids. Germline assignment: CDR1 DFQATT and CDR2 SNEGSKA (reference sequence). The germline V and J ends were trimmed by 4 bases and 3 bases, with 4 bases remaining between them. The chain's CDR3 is CSATNYNEQFF. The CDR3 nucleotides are TGCAGTGCTACTAACTACAATGAGCAGTTCTTC.

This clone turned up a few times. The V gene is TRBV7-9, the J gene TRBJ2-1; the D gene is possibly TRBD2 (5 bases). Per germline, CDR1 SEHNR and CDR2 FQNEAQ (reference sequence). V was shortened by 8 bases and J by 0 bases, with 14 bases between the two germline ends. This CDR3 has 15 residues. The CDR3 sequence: CASGLAVSSYNEQFF. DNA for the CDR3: TGTGCCAGCGGACTGGCGGTCAGCTCCTACAATGAGCAGTTCTTC.

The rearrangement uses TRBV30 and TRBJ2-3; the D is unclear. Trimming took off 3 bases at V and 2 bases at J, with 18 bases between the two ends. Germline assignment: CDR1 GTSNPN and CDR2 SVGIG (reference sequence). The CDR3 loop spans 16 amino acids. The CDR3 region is CAWSPRPQEYTDTQYF. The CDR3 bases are TGTGCCTGGAGCCCCCGCCCCCAGGAATACACAGATACGCAGTATTTT. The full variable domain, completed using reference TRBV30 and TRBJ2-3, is SQTIHQWPATLVQPVGSPLSLECTVEGTSNPNLYWYRQAAGRGLQLLFYSVGIGQISSEVPQNLSASRPQDRQFILSSKKLLLSDSGFYLCAWSPRPQEYTDTQYFGPGTRLTVL.

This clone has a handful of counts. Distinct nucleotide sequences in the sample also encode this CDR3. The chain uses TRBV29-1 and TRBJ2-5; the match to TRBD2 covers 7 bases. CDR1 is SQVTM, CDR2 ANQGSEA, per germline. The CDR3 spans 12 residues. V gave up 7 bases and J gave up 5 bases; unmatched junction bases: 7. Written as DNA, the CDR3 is TGCAGCGGGGAGAGGGGAGGGGAGACCCAGTACTTC. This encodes CSGERGGETQYF.

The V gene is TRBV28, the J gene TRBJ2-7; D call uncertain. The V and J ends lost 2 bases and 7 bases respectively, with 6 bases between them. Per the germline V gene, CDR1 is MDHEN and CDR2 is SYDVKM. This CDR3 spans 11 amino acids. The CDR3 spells CASSLMGEQYF. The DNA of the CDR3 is TGTGCCAGCAGTTTAATGGGGGAGCAGTACTTC.

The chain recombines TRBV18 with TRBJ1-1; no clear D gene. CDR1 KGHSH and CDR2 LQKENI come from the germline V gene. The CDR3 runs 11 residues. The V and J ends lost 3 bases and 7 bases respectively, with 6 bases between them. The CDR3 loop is CASSPQREAFF. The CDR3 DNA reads TGTGCCAGCTCACCCCAGCGTGAAGCTTTCTTT.

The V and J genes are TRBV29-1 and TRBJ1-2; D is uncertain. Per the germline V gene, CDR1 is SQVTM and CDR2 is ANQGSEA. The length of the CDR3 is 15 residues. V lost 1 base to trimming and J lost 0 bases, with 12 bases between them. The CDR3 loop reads CSVEGSAGANYGYTF. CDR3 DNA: TGCAGCGTTGAAGGAAGCGCGGGAGCTAACTATGGCTACACCTTC.

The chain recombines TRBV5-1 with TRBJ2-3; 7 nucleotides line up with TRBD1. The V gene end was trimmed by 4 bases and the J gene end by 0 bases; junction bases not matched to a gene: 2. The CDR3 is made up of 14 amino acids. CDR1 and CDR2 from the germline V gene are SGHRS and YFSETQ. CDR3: CASSQTGSTDTQYF. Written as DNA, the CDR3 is TGCGCCAGCAGCCAGACAGGGAGCACAGATACGCAGTATTTT.

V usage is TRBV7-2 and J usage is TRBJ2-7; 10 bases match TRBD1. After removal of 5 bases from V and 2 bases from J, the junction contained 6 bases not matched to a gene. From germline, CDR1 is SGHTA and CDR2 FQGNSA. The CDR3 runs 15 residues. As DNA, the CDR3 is TGTGCCAGCAGCCCACGGACAGGGGGGGCCTACGAGCAGTACTTC. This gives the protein CASSPRTGGAYEQYF.

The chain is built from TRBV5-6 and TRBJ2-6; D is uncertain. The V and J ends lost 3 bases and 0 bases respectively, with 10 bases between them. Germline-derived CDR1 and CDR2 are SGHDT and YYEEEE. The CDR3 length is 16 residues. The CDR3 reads CASSSLGSSGANVLTF. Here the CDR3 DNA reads TGTGCCAGCAGCTCCCTCGGCAGCTCTGGGGCCAACGTCCTGACTTTC.

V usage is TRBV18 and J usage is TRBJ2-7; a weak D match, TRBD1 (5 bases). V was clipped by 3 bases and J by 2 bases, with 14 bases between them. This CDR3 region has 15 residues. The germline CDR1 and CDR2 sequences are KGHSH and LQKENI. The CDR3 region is CASSPRRDGAYEQYF. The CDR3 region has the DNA TGTGCCAGCTCACCCCGCAGGGATGGGGCCTACGAGCAGTACTTC.

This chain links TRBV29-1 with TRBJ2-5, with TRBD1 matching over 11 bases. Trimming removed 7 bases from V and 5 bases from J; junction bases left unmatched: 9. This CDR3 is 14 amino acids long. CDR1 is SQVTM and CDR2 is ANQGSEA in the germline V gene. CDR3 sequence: CSAPGQGAGETQYF. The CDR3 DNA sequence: TGCAGCGCCCCAGGACAGGGGGCAGGGGAGACCCAGTACTTC. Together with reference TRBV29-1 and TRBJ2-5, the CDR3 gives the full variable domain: SAVISQKPSRDICQRGTSLTIQCQVDSQVTMMFWYRQQPGQSLTLIATANQGSEATYESGFVIDKFPISRPNLTFSTLTVSNMSPEDSSIYLCSAPGQGAGETQYFGPGTRLLVL.

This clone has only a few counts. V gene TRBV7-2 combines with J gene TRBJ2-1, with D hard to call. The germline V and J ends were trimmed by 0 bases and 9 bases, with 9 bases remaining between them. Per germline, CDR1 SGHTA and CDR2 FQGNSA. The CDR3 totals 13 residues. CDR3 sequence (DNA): TGTGCCAGCAGCTTAGCTAGACATGGTGAGCAGTTCTTC. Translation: CASSLARHGEQFF.

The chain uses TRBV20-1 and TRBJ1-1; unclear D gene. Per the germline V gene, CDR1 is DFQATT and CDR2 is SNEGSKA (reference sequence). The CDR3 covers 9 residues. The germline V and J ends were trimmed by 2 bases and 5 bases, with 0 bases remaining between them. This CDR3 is CSARTEAFF. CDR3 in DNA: TGCAGTGCTAGAACTGAAGCTTTCTTT.

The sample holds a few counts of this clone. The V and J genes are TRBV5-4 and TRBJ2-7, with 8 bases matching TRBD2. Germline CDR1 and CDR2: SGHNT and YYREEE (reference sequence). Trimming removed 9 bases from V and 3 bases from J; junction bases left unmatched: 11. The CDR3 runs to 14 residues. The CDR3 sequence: CATRRAGARYEQYF. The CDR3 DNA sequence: TGTGCCACCCGACGAGCGGGAGCCCGCTACGAGCAGTACTTC.